This T cell receptor beta chain was captured by sequencing in a study of blood T cells in healthy people across ages. Across the study: Template switching caught about one barcoded beta molecule for each two T cells. Study results and limitations: Lack of knowledge of donor CMV status possibly confounded expanded clonotype changes. The fall in TCR beta diversity per million T cells was roughly linear with age.

This clonotype was counted between two and nine times. What it binds is unknown. Sample-barcoded 5' priming and a J-beta primer mix drove a second PCR of about 7 to 11 cycles. TCRdb re-called the 5' RACE reads through MiXCR, storing one row per CDR3 protein. The sample has about 1.8 million distinct CDR3 sequences, about 50% seen once. This receptor was taken from a woman aged 40 to 50 in good health. Sample: blood.

CDR3 amino acids: CASSLFGGANEQFF. The CDR3 DNA is TGTGCCAGCAGCCTTTTCGGGGGGGCCAATGAGCAGTTCTTC. V is TRBV14 and J is TRBJ2-1; 8 nucleotides line up with TRBD2. CDR1 is SGHDN, CDR2 FVKESK, per germline. This CDR3 comprises 14 residues. V dropped 4 bases and J dropped 6; count of bases not matched to a gene: 5. The full variable domain, with the rest looked up from reference TRBV14 and TRBJ2-1, is EAGVTQFPSHSVIEKGQTVTLRCDPISGHDNLYWYRRVMGKEIKFLLHFVKESKQDESGMPNNRFLAERTGGTYSTLKVQPAELEDSGVYFCASSLFGGANEQFFGPGTRLTVL.